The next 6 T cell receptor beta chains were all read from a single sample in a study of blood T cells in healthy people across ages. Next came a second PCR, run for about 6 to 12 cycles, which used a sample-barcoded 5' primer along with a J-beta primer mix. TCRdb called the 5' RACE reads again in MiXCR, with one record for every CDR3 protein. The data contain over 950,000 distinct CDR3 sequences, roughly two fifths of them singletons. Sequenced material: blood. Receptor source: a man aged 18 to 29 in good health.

This CDR3 is CASSLNGVKLDNEQYF. The CDR3 DNA reads as TGTGCCAGCAGCTTAAATGGGGTGAAATTAGACAATGAGCAGTACTTC. The rearrangement joins TRBV7-3 to TRBJ2-7; D is uncertain. V was cut by 1 base and J by 7 bases, with 20 bases left in between. This CDR3 contains 16 residues. Germline V gene sequence: CDR1 SGHTA, CDR2 FQGTGA. Supplemented by reference TRBV7-3 and TRBJ2-7, the full variable domain reads GAGVSQTPSNKVTEKGKYVELRCDPISGHTALYWYRQSLGQGPEFLIYFQGTGAADDSGLPNDRFFAVRPEGSVSTLKIQRTERGDSAVYLCASSLNGVKLDNEQYFGPGTRLTVT.

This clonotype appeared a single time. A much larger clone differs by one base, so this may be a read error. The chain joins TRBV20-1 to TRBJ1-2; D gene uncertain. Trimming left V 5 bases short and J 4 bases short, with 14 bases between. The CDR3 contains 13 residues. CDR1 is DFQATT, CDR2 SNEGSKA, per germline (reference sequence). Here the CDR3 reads CSALRANGYGYTF. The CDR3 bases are TGCAGTGCTTTGCGGGCCAACGGCTATGGCTACACCTTC.

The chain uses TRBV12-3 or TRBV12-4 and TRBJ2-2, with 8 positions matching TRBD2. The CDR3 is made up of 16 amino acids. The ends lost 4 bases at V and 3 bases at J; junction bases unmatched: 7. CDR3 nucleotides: TGTGCCAGCAGTTCCTTCCTAGCGGGCGACACCGGGGAGCTGTTTTTT. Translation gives CASSSFLAGDTGELFF.

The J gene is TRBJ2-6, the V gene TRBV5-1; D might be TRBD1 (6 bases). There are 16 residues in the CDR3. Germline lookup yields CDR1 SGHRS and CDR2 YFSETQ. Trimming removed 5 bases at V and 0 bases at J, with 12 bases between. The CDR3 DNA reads TGCGCCAGCAGGGACAGCCTTGCCTCTGGGGCCAACGTCCTGACTTTC. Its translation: CASRDSLASGANVLTF.

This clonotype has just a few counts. The CDR3 coding sequence is TGCGCCAGCAGGTGGACAGGGAACTCGAACACTGAAGCTTTCTTT. Its protein product is CASRWTGNSNTEAFF. The genes are TRBV5-1 and TRBJ1-1, with 8 bases aligning to TRBD1. CDR1 is SGHRS, CDR2 YFSETQ, per germline. The V gene end was trimmed by 5 bases and the J gene end by 1 base; junction bases not matched to a gene: 7. The CDR3 is 15 residues long.

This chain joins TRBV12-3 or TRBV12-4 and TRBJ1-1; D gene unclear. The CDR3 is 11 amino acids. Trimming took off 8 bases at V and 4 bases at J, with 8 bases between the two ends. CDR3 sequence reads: CASVYGTEAFF. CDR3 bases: TGTGCCAGCGTTTACGGCACTGAAGCTTTCTTT.